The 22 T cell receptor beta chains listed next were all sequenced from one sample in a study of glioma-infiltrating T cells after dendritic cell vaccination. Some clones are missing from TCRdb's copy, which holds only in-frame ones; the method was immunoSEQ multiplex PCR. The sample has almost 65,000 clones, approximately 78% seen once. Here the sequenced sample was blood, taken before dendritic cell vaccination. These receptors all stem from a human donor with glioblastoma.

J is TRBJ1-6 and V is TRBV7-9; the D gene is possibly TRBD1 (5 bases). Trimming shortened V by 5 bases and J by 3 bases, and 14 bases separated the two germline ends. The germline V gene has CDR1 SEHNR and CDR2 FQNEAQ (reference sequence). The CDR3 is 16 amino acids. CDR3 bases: TGTGCCAGCAGCAGCGACAGCTTCAGCTATAATTCACCCCTCCACTTT. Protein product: CASSSDSFSYNSPLHF. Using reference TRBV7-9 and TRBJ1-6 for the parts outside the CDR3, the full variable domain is DTGVSQNPRHKITKRGQNVTFRCDPISEHNRLYWYRQTLGQGPEFLTYFQNEAQLEKSRLLSDRFSAERPKGSFSTLEIQRTEQGDSAMYLCASSSDSFSYNSPLHFGNGTRLTVT.

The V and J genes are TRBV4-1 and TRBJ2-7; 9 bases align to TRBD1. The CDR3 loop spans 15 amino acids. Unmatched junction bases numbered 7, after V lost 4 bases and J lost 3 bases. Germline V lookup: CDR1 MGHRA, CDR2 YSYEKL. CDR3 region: CASSPRDRVGYEQYF. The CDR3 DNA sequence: TGCGCCAGCAGCCCCCGGGACAGGGTTGGCTACGAGCAGTACTTC.

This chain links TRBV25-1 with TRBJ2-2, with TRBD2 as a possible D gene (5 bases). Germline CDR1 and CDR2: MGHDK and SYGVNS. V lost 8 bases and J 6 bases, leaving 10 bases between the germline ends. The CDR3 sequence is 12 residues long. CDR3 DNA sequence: TGTGCCAGCTCCAGCGGTGCCGGGGAGCTGTTTTTT. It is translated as CASSSGAGELFF.

The CDR3: CASSAPGHEIGNTIYF. The CDR3 DNA is TGTGCCAGCAGTGCACCGGGACACGAGATTGGAAACACCATATATTTT. The chain has TRBV5-6 and TRBJ1-3, with D maybe TRBD1 (6 bases). Looked up from germline, CDR1 is SGHDT and CDR2 is YYEEEE. The CDR3 has 16 amino acids. V was shortened by 5 bases and J by 3 bases, with 18 bases between the two germline ends. The full variable domain, with the rest looked up from reference TRBV5-6 and TRBJ1-3, is DAGVTQSPTHLIKTRGQQVTLRCSPKSGHDTVSWYQQALGQGPQFIFQYYEEEERQRGNFPDRFSGHQFPNYSSELNVNALLLGDSALYLCASSAPGHEIGNTIYFGEGSWLTVV.

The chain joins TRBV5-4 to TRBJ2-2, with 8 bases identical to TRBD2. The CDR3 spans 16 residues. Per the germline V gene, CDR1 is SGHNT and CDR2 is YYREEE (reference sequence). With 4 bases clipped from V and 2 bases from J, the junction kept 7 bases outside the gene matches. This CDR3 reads CASSPSGRRNTGELFF. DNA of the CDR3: TGTGCCAGCAGCCCCAGCGGGAGACGAAACACCGGGGAGCTGTTTTTT. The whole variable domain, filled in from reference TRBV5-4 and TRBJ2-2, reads ETGVTQSPTHLIKTRGQQVTLRCSSQSGHNTVSWYQQALGQGPQFIFQYYREEENGRGNFPPRFSGLQFPNYSSELNVNALELDDSALYLCASSPSGRRNTGELFFGEGSRLTVL.

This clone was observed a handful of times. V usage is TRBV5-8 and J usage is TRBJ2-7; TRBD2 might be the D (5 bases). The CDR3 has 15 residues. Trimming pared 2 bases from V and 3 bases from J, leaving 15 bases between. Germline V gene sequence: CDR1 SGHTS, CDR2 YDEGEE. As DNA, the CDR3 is TGTGCCAGCAGCTTCCAGCGGAGCATGAACTACGAGCAGTACTTC. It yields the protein CASSFQRSMNYEQYF.

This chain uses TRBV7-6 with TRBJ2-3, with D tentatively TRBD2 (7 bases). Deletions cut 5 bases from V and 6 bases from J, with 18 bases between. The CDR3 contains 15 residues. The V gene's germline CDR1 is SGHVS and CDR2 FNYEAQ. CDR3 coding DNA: TGTGCCAGCAGCCCGGGTGGGGGGGGCAGGGATACGCAGTATTTT. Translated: CASSPGGGGRDTQYF. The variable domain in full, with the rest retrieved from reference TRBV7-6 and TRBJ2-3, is GAGVSQSPRYKVTKRGQDVALRCDPISGHVSLYWYRQALGQGPEFLTYFNYEAQQDKSGLPNDRFSAERPEGSISTLTIQRTEQRDSAMYRCASSPGGGGRDTQYFGPGTRLTVL.

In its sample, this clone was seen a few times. The CDR3, as DNA: TGTGCCAGCAGCAACGTGGCAGAGCAGTTCTTC. This sequence encodes CASSNVAEQFF. The chain is built from TRBV7-9 and TRBJ2-1, with D unresolved. V lost 5 bases and J lost 10, with 9 bases in between. Per the germline V gene, CDR1 is SEHNR and CDR2 is FQNEAQ (reference sequence). This CDR3 contains 11 residues.

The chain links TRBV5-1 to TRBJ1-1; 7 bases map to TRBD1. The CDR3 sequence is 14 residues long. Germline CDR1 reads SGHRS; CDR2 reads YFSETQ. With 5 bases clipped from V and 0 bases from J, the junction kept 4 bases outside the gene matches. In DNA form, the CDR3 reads TGCGCCAGCAGGTGGGACAGTTTGAACACTGAAGCTTTCTTT. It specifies CASRWDSLNTEAFF. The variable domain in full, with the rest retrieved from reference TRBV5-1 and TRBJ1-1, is KAGVTQTPRYLIKTRGQQVTLSCSPISGHRSVSWYQQTPGQGLQFLFEYFSETQRNKGNFPGRFSGRQFSNSRSEMNVSTLELGDSALYLCASRWDSLNTEAFFGQGTRLTVV.

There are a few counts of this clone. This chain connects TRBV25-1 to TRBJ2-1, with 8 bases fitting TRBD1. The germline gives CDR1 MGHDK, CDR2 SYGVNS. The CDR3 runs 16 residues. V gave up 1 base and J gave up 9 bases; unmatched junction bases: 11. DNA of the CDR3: TGTGCCAGCAGTGAATGGGCCGCGACAGGGGTGGGTGAGCAGTTCTTC. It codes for CASSEWAATGVGEQFF.

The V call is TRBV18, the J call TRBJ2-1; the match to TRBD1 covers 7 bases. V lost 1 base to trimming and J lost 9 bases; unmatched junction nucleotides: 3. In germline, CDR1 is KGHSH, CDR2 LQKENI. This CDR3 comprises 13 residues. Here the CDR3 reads CASSPQGAGEQFF. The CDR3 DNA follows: TGTGCCAGCTCACCACAGGGGGCGGGTGAGCAGTTCTTC.

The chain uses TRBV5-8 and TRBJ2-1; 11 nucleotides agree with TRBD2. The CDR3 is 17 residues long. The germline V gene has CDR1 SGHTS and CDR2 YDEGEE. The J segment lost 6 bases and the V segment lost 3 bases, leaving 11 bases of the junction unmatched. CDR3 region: CASSSTGTSGGGNEQFF. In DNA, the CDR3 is TGTGCCAGCAGCTCCACGGGGACTAGCGGAGGGGGCAATGAGCAGTTCTTC.

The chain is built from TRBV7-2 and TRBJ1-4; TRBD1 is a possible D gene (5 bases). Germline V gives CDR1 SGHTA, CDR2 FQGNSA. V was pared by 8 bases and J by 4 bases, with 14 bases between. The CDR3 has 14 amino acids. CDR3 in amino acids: CASRGSPSNEKLFF. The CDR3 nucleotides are TGTGCCAGCCGGGGGTCCCCCAGTAATGAAAAACTGTTTTTT.

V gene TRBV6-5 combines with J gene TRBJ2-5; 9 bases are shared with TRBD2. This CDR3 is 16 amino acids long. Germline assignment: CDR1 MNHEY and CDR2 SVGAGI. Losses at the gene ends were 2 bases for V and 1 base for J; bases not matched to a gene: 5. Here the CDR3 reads CASSYRGLASQETQYF. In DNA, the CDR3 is TGTGCCAGCAGTTACCGGGGACTAGCTAGCCAAGAGACCCAGTACTTC.

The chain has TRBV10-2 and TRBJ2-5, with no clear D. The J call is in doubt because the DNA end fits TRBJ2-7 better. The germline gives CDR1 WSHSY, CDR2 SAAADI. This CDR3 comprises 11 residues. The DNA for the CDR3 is TGCGCCAGCAGTGCGACACCCGAGCAGTACTTC. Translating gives CASSATPEQYF.

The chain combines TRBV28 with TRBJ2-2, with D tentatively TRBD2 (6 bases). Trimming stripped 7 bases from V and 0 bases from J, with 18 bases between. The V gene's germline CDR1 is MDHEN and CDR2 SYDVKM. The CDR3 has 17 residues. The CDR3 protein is CASIPGGAGTNTGELFF. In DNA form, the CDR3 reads TGTGCCAGCATTCCTGGTGGGGCGGGGACGAACACCGGGGAGCTGTTTTTT. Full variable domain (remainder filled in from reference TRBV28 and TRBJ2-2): DVKVTQSSRYLVKRTGEKVFLECVQDMDHENMFWYRQDPGLGLRLIYFSYDVKMKEKGDIPEGYSVSREKKERFSLILESASTNQTSMYLCASIPGGAGTNTGELFFGEGSRLTVL.

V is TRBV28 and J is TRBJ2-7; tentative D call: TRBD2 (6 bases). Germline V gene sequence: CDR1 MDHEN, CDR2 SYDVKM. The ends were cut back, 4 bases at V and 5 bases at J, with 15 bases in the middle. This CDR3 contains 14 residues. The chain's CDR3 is CASSSNPPGDEQYF. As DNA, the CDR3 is TGTGCCAGCAGTTCCAACCCGCCGGGGGACGAGCAGTACTTC.

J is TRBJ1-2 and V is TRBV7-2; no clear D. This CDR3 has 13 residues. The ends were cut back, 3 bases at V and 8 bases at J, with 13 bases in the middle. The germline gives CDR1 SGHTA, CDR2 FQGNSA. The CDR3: CASSFDRRRGYTF. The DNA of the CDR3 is TGTGCCAGCAGCTTCGACCGGCGGCGCGGCTACACCTTC.

The CDR3 nucleotides are TGTGCCAGTAGTATAGATGAGCTCTTTTTTGAGCCCCAGCATTTT. Amino acids: CASSIDELFFEPQHF. This chain connects TRBV19 to TRBJ1-5; D call uncertain. Germline-derived CDR1 and CDR2 are LNHDA and SQIVND (reference sequence). The V and J ends lost 0 bases and 8 bases respectively, with 14 bases between them. CDR3 length equals 15 residues.

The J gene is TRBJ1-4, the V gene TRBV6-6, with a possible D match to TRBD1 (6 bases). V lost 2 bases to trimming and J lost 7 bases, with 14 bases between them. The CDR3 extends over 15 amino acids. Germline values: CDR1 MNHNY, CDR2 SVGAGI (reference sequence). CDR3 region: CASSYIRGGREKLFF. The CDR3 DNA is TGTGCCAGCAGTTACATCCGGGGGGGGCGTGAAAAACTGTTTTTT.

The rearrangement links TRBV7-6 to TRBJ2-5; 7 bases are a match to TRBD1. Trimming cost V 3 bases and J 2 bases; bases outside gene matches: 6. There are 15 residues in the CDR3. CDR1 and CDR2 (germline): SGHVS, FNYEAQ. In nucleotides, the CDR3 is TGTGCCAGCAGCTTGGGGGCAGGGGGTCAAGAGACCCAGTACTTC. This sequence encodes CASSLGAGGQETQYF. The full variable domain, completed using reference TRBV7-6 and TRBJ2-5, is GAGVSQSPRYKVTKRGQDVALRCDPISGHVSLYWYRQALGQGPEFLTYFNYEAQQDKSGLPNDRFSAERPEGSISTLTIQRTEQRDSAMYRCASSLGAGGQETQYFGPGTRLLVL.

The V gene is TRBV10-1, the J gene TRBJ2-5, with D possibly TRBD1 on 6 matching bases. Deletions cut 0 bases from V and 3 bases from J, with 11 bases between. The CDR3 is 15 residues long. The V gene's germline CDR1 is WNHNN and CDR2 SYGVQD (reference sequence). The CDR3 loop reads CASSESPGAEETQYF. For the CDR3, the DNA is TGCGCCAGCAGTGAGTCGCCAGGGGCTGAAGAGACCCAGTACTTC.